In its sample, the clone carrying this T cell receptor beta chain was seen many times. Its antigen remains unidentified. The data belong to a study of spatial heterogeneity in lung cancer. Whole-study context: A unique TCR and UMI combination showed up more than ten times in raw reads, on average. Study-wide results and caveats: Tracking of tumor mutation counts was seen in expanded intratumoral alpha and beta TCR counts.

Germline CDR1 SGHAT, CDR2 FQNNGV. CDR3 length: 12 amino acids. V was shortened by 1 base and J by 4 bases, with 3 bases between the two germline ends. Unique molecular identifiers, one per molecule, were present on every TCR cDNA molecule. TCRdb passed the 5' RACE reads through MiXCR, listing each CDR3 protein once. The sample has 15,000 to 20,000 distinct CDR3 sequences; 6% to 7.5% are singletons. Time point here: sample taken at primary tumor resection. Material for sequencing was whole RNA from tumor, nontumor lung or frozen PBMC, left unsorted. The specimen was lung tumor tissue, collected at surgery. This chain joins TRBV11-2 and TRBJ2-3; no clear D. The sequence was collected from a female donor with early-stage non-small cell lung cancer. CDR3 amino acids: CASSLAPDTQYF. The CDR3 DNA reads as TGTGCCAGCAGCTTAGCCCCAGATACGCAGTATTTT.